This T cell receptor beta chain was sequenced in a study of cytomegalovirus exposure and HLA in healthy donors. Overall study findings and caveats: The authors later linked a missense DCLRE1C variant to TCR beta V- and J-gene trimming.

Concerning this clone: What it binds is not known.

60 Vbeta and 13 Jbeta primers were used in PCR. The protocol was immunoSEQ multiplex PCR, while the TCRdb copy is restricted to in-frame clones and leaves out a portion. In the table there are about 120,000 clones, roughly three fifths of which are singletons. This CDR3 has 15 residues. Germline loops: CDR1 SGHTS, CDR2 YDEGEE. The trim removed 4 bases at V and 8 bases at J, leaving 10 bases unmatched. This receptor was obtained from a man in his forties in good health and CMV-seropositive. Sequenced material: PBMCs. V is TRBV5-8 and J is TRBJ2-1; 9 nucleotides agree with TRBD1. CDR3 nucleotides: TGTGCCAGCAGCCTGGGACAGGGATCAGGCGATGAGCAGTTCTTC. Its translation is CASSLGQGSGDEQFF. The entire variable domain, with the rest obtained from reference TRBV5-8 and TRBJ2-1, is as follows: EAGVTQSPTHLIKTRGQQATLRCSPISGHTSVYWYQQALGLGLQFLLWYDEGEERNRGNFPPRFSGRQFPNYSSELNVNALELEDSALYLCASSLGQGSGDEQFFGPGTRLTVL.